This TCR beta chain is drawn from a study of T-cell memory formation after mild COVID-19. Whole-study results and caveats: A subset of responding clones appeared in pre-infection memory, suggesting cross-reactive memory joined.

TCRdb recomputed calls from the 5' RACE reads with MiXCR, one row per CDR3 protein. The repertoire holds about 130,000 distinct CDR3 sequences, with approximately 5.9% as singletons. Points on this clonotype: Its target is unknown.

Sequences were obtained from PBMCs or a T cell subset sorted from them (not recorded which). This sequence was found in an adult woman who had mild COVID-19 (a few samples of this study predate the infection). Cell type and time point are not known.

For the CDR3, the DNA is TGTGCCAGCAGTGATTCAGGGAACTACAATGAGCAGTTCTTC. Encoded protein: CASSDSGNYNEQFF. This chain connects TRBV2 to TRBJ2-1, with D maybe TRBD1 (5 bases). V lost 3 bases to trimming and J lost 3 bases, with 9 bases between them. Germline CDR1 is SNHLY and CDR2 is FYNNEI. The CDR3 consists of 14 residues.